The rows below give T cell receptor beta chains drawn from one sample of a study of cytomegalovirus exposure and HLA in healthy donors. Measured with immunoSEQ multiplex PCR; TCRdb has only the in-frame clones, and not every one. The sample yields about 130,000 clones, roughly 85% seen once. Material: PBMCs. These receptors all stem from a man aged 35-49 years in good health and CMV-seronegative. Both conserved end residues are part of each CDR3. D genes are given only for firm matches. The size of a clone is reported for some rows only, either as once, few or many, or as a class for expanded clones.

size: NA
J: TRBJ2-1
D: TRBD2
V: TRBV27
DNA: TGTGCCAGCAGTTTTCGCCTAGCGGGGGCCCCCTACAATGAGCAGTTCTTC
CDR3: CASSFRLAGAPYNEQFF

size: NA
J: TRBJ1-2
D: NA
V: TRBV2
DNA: TGTGCCAGCAGTGAGGGGGCCCCCTTGAACTATGGCTACACCTTC
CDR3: CASSEGAPLNYGYTF

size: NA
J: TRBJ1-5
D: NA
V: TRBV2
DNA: TGTGCCAGCAGCGGGGACATCGTAAGCAATCAGCCCCAGCATTTT
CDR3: CASSGDIVSNQPQHF

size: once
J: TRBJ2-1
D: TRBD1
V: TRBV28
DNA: TGTGCCAGCAGCTGGGACAGGGGGATCGGTGAGCAGTTCTTC
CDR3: CASSWDRGIGEQFF

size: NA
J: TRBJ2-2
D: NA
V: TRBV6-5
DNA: TGTGCCAGCAGTTACGACAGAAACACCGGGGAGCTGTTTTTT
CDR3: CASSYDRNTGELFF

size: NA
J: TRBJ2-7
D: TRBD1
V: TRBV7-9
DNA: TGTGCCAGCAGCAGACAGGGGCCCGAGCAGTACTTC
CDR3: CASSRQGPEQYF

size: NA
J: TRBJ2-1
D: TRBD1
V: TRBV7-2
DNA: TGTGCCAGCAGCCCCGGGACAGCCTACAATGAGCAGTTCTTC
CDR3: CASSPGTAYNEQFF

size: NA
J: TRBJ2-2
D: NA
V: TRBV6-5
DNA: TGTGCCAGCAGCCGACCGACAGGCAACACCGGGGAGCTGTTTTTT
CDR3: CASSRPTGNTGELFF

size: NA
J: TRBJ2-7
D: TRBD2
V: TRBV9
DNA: TGTGCCAGCAGCGTGGGGGTAGCGGGAACCTACGAGCAGTACTTC
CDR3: CASSVGVAGTYEQYF

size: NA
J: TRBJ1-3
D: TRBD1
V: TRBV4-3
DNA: TGCGCCAGCAGTTTCGACAGGGTGTCTGGAAACACCATATATTTT
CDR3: CASSFDRVSGNTIYF

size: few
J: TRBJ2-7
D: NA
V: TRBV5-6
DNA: TGTGCCAGCAGCTTGGGAGCGACTAACTACGAGCAGTACTTC
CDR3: CASSLGATNYEQYF

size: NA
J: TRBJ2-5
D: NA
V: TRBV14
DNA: TGTGCCAGCAGCCAACGACTGGTCTCCCAAGAGACCCAGTACTTC
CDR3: CASSQRLVSQETQYF

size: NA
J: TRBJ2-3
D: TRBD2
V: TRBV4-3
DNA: TGCGCCAGCAGCCAAGATCTAGCGGGAGGAGGCACAGATACGCAGTATTTT
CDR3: CASSQDLAGGGTDTQYF

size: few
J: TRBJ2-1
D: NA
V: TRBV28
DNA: TGTGCCAGCACCGTGAGGAGTGAGCAGTTCTTC
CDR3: CASTVRSEQFF

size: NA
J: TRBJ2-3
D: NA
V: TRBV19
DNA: TGTGCCAGTAGTATTGGCAGGGTGACAGATACGCAGTATTTT
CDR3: CASSIGRVTDTQYF

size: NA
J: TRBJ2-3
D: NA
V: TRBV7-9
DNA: TGTGCCAGCAGCTTAGTGGGGCAGGGGCGGAAAGATACGCAGTATTTT
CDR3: CASSLVGQGRKDTQYF

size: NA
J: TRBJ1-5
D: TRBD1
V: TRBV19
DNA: TGTGCCAGTAGTATCGACAGGGGGGGCCAGCATTTT
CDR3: CASSIDRGGQHF

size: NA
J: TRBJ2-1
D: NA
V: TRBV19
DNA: TGTGCCAGTAGTTCTTACGGGGAAAATGAGCAGTTCTTC
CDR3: CASSSYGENEQFF

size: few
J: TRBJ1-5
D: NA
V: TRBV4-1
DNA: TGCGCCAGCAGCCAACGCGTTCAGCCCCAGCATTTT
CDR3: CASSQRVQPQHF

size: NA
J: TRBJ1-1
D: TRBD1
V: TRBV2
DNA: TGTGCCAGCAGGGGGGACAGGACGAACACTGAAGCTTTCTTT
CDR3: CASRGDRTNTEAFF

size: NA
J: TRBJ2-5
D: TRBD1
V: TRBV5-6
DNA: TGTGCCAGCAGCTTTACAGGGGTGGAGACCCAGTACTTC
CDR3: CASSFTGVETQYF

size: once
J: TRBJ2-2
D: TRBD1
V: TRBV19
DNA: TGTGCCAGTAGTATCCCAAAACAGGGGTTACGCTCCTCCGCCGGGGAGCTGTTTTTT
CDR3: CASSIPKQGLRSSAGELFF

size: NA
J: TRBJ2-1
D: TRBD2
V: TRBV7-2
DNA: TGTGCCAGCAGCTTAGCGTGGCCTCTGGCGGGAGGGTACAATGAGCAGTTCTTC
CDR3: CASSLAWPLAGGYNEQFF

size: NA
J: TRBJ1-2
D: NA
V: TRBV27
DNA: TGTGCCAGCATGAGGCTCGGTCCTAACTATGGCTACACCTTC
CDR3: CASMRLGPNYGYTF

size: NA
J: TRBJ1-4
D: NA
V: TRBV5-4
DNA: TGTGCCAGCAGCTTGTGGGGGGGTGAAAAACTGTTTTTT
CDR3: CASSLWGGEKLFF

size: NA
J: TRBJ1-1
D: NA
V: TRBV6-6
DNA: TGTGCCAGCAGTTACTCCGCGGGGGGTAGAACTGAAGCTTTCTTT
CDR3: CASSYSAGGRTEAFF

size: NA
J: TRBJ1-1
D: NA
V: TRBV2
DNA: TGTGCCAGCAGTGAGTGGGCCACTGAAGCTTTCTTT
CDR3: CASSEWATEAFF

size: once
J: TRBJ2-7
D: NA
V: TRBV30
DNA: TGTGCCTGGAAGCCCTCTAACTACGAGCAGTACTTC
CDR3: CAWKPSNYEQYF

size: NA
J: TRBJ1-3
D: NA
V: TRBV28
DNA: TGTGCCAGCAGTTTGAACTTGATAACCCCGGGAAACACCATATATTTT
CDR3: CASSLNLITPGNTIYF

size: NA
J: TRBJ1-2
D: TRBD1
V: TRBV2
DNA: TGTGCCAGCAGAGCGACAGGGGAGCCGAACTATGGCTACACCTTC
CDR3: CASRATGEPNYGYTF

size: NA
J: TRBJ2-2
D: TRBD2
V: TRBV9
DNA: TGTGCCAGCAGCGTCCTCGCTAGCGGGAGGTACACCGGGGAGCTGTTTTTT
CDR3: CASSVLASGRYTGELFF

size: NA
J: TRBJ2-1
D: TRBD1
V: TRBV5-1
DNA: TGCGCCAGCAGCTTGGTAGGGGGCGAAGGTAATGAGCAGTTCTTC
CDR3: CASSLVGGEGNEQFF

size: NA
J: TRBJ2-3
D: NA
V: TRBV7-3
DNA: TGTGCCAGCAGCTTACAGGGGTTCCAGGCCCTTTCAGATACGCAGTATTTT
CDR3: CASSLQGFQALSDTQYF

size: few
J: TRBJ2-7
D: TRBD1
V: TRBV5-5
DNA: TGTGCCAGCAGCGGACAGGGCGCCTACGAGCAGTACTTC
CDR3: CASSGQGAYEQYF

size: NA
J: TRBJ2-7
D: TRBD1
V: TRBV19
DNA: TGTGCCAGTAGTCAGGCAGGGGGCGCGGGAGAGCAGTACTTC
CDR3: CASSQAGGAGEQYF

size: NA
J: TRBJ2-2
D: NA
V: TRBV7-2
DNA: TGTGCCAGCAACCCGCAGGCGACAGTCCGGGAGCTGTTTTTT
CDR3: CASNPQATVRELFF

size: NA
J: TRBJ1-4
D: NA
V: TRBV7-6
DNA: TGTGCCAGCAGCCTGGGGGGGGGAGGTGAAAAACTGTTTTTT
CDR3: CASSLGGGGEKLFF

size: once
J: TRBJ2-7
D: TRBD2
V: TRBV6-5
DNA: TGTGCCAGCAGTTACGGACTAGCGGGGGCAGGGCTGGTGCAGTACTTC
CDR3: CASSYGLAGAGLVQYF

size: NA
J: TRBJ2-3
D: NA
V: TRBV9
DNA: TGTGCCAGCAGCGTAATAGGGCAGGGAACAGATACGCAGTATTTT
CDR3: CASSVIGQGTDTQYF

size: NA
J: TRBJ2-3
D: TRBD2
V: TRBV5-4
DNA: TGTGCCAGCAGCTCGTTAGCGGGACGCACAGATACGCAGTATTTT
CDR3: CASSSLAGRTDTQYF

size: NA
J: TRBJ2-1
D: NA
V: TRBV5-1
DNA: TGCGCCAGCAGCTTGGGTTCCGAGAACAATGAGCAGTTCTTC
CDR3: CASSLGSENNEQFF